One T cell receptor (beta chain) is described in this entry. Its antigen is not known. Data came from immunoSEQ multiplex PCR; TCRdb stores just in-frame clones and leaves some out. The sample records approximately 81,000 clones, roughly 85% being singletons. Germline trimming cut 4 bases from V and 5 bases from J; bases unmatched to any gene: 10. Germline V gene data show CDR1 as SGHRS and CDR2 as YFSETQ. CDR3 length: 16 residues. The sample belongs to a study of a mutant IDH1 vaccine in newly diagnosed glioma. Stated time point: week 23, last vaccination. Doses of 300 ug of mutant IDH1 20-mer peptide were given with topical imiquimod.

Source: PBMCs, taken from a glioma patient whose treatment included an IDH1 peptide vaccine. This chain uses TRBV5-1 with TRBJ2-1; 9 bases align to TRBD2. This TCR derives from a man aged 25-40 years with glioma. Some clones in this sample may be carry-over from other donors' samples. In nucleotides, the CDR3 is TGCGCCAGCAGCCCTTCGGGCGGGGGGGCTAACAATGAGCAGTTCTTC. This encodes CASSPSGGGANNEQFF.